This TCR beta chain was sequenced during a study of graft-versus-host responses after intestinal transplantation. The table came from immunoSEQ multiplex PCR; TCRdb's copy has only in-frame clones and leaves some out. Among roughly 14,000 clones listed, more than 30% were seen once. Stimulators, roughly 200,000 irradiated and violet-dye-labeled cells, were plated with roughly 200,000 CFSE-labeled responder cells. Cell sorting after the reaction yielded proliferating CFSE-low CD3+CD4+ and CD3+CD8+ responders. Trimming took 1 base from V and 4 from J; bases not matched to a gene: 10. The CDR3 spans 18 residues. The germline CDR1 and CDR2 sequences are LGHNA and YNFKEQ.

The rearrangement links TRBV4-2 to TRBJ2-1; 10 bases are a match to TRBD2. Sequencing used alloreactive CD8+ T cells from a mixed lymphocyte reaction culture, obtained before intestinal transplant. As for subset: CFSE-low proliferating T cells sorted from approximately 6-day pre-transplant mixed lymphocyte reaction (GvH or HvG direction). The sequence was obtained from a human patient who received an intestinal transplant. In nucleotides, the CDR3 is TGTGCCAGCAGCCAAGGTTTCAGCGGGAGGGCCAGGTACAATGAGCAGTTCTTC. Translated: CASSQGFSGRARYNEQFF.